Each of the 10 T cell receptor beta chains below was sequenced from the same sample in a study of blood T cell repertoires in COVID-19. Libraries were prepared by immunoSEQ multiplex PCR; TCRdb keeps only in-frame clonotypes and omits some of them. This table has tens of thousands of clones, 75% to 90% appearing once. The sequenced sample was peripheral blood. The source is a woman between 65 and 79 years old with acute or convalescent COVID-19.

This clone was detected a few times. This sequence joins TRBV30 and TRBJ1-1, with unresolved D. Germline V lookup: CDR1 GTSNPN, CDR2 SVGIG (reference sequence). This CDR3 comprises 13 residues. V gave up 2 bases and J gave up 1 base, with 8 bases separating them. CDR3 DNA sequence: TGTGCCTGGAGTTTCATGGCGAACACTGAAGCTTTCTTT. This codes for CAWSFMANTEAFF.

The chain carries TRBV11-2 and TRBJ2-5; D might be TRBD1 (6 bases). Germline loops: CDR1 SGHAT, CDR2 FQNNGV. Trimming removed 3 bases from V and 2 bases from J, with 16 bases in between. This CDR3 comprises 16 residues. The DNA for the CDR3 is TGTGCCAGCAGCTTTATGCCGGGGCAGGGGCAAGAGACCCAGTACTTC. This encodes CASSFMPGQGQETQYF.

J is TRBJ2-3 and V is TRBV19, with TRBD2 matching over 7 bases. Germline loops: CDR1 LNHDA, CDR2 SQIVND (reference sequence). V lost 5 bases and J lost 5; bases outside the gene matches: 7. The CDR3 loop spans 14 amino acids. CDR3 sequence reads: CASSFTGEGDTQYF. CDR3 DNA: TGTGCCAGTAGTTTTACTGGGGAGGGAGATACGCAGTATTTT.

The chain joins TRBV5-1 to TRBJ2-1, with 7 bases aligning to TRBD1. Germline assignment: CDR1 SGHRS and CDR2 YFSETQ. Trimming cost V 5 bases and J 2 bases; bases outside gene matches: 7. The CDR3 is 15 amino acids. The CDR3 loop reads CASRLGQLTYNEQFF. CDR3 coding DNA: TGCGCCAGCAGACTGGGACAGCTAACCTACAATGAGCAGTTCTTC.

In its sample, this clone was seen a few times. The chain links TRBV7-9 to TRBJ1-5; tentative D call: TRBD1 (5 bases). CDR1 SEHNR and CDR2 FQNEAQ come from the germline V gene (reference sequence). V shed 1 base and J shed 7 bases, with 8 bases lying between them. The CDR3 has 13 amino acids. The CDR3 bases are TGTGCCAGCAGCTTAGGGCGGGACCAGCCCCAGCATTTT. Its protein product is CASSLGRDQPQHF.

This chain joins TRBV6-1 and TRBJ1-5; D not certain. The CDR3 contains 17 residues. Germline loops: CDR1 MNHNS, CDR2 SASEGT. The V gene lost 0 bases and the J gene lost 2 bases, with 14 bases spanning the gap. The CDR3, as DNA: TGTGCCAGCAGTGAAGCCGAGGGTTTGGTGGGCAATCAGCCCCAGCATTTT. Its protein product is CASSEAEGLVGNQPQHF.

This clone was picked up one time. The chain uses TRBV29-1 and TRBJ1-3, with TRBD1 as a possible D gene (5 bases). Trimming cost V 7 bases and J 4 bases, with 8 bases left between them. Germline V gives CDR1 SQVTM, CDR2 ANQGSEA. The CDR3 runs to 11 residues. This CDR3 is CSARGGNTIYF. The CDR3 region has the DNA TGCAGCGCCCGGGGGGGAAACACCATATATTTT.

This chain uses TRBV15 with TRBJ2-1, with 7 bases identical to TRBD2. Germline V gene sequence: CDR1 LNHNV, CDR2 YYDKDF (reference sequence). The J segment lost 7 bases and the V segment lost 0 bases, leaving 15 bases of the junction unmatched. This CDR3 has 18 residues. The CDR3 sequence is CATSRDYGAGSSRNEQFF. DNA of the CDR3: TGTGCCACCAGCAGAGATTATGGAGCGGGATCCTCACGGAATGAGCAGTTCTTC.

The genes are TRBV7-2 and TRBJ1-5, with D possibly being TRBD1 (5 bases). The V gene lost 5 bases and the J gene lost 1 base, with 15 bases spanning the gap. The CDR3 length is 16 residues. Per germline, CDR1 SGHTA and CDR2 FQGNSA. The CDR3 DNA is TGTGCCAGCAGCCAGCGAACAGGATCCAGCAATCAGCCCCAGCATTTT. Translated, it gives CASSQRTGSSNQPQHF. Supplemented by reference TRBV7-2 and TRBJ1-5, the full variable domain reads GAGVSQSPSNKVTEKGKDVELRCDPISGHTALYWYRQSLGQGLEFLIYFQGNSAPDKSGLPSDRFSAERTGGSVSTLTIQRTQQEDSAVYLCASSQRTGSSNQPQHFGDGTRLSIL.

This chain uses TRBV7-3 with TRBJ2-2; D gene ambiguous. V was pared by 4 bases and J by 6 bases, with 9 bases between. The CDR3 runs to 13 residues. Germline assignment: CDR1 SGHTA and CDR2 FQGTGA. CDR3 sequence reads: CASSSSHAGELFF. The CDR3 nucleotides read TGTGCCAGCAGCTCAAGCCACGCCGGGGAGCTGTTTTTT.